What follows describes a single T cell receptor beta chain. Study processing details: Amplifying reference gene primers gave estimates of nucleated cell counts. Repertoires were generated with immunoSEQ multiplex PCR, while TCRdb's copy carries only in-frame clones and drops some. For V, J and clone size, that table is used; D and trimming come from the DNA. The sample shows roughly 320,000 clones, roughly 85% of them seen only once. CDR1 and CDR2 from the germline V gene are SEHNR and FQNEAQ (reference sequence). The CDR3 loop spans 12 amino acids. Losses at the gene ends were 3 bases for V and 6 bases for J; bases not matched to a gene: 0. This record belongs to a study of blood T cell repertoires in COVID-19. Study as a whole: Samples representing acute and convalescent COVID-19 were sourced from the United States, Italy and Spain. PBMCs, B-cell-depleted T cells, or T cells provided the cDNA or gDNA that made up the material.

V is TRBV7-9 and J is TRBJ1-1; 8 bases line up with TRBD1. The sequence came from a human donor in a cohort sampled during active COVID-19. The sample comprised peripheral blood. The CDR3 bases are TGTGCCAGCAGCTTGGGACAGGCTGAAGCTTTCTTT. Amino acids: CASSLGQAEAFF.